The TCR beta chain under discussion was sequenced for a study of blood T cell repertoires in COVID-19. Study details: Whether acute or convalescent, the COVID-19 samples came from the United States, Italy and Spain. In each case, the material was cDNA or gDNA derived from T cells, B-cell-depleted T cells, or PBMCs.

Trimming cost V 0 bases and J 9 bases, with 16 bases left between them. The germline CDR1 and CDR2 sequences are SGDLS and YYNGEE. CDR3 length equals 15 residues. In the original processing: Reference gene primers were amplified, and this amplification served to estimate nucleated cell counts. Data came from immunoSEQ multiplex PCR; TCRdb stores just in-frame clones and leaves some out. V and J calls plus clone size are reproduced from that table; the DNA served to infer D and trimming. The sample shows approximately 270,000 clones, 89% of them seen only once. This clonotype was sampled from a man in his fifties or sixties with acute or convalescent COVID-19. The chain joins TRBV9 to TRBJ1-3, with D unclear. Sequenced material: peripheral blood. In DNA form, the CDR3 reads TGTGCCAGCAGCGTAGGTAGCCCATCGTTAGGCACCATATATTTT. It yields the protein CASSVGSPSLGTIYF.